A selection of T cell receptor beta chains follows, all from one sample in a study of blood T cell repertoires in COVID-19. Measured with immunoSEQ multiplex PCR; TCRdb has only the in-frame clones, and not every one. Of about 480,000 clones listed, about 88% are singletons. What was sequenced was peripheral blood. The receptor source for this set is a man aged 18 to 35 with COVID-19, enrolled during active disease. CDR3s include the opening cysteine and the closing phenylalanine or tryptophan. The D gene is left open where the match is weak. Some rows have no size entry. The others give once, few or many, or a class for an expanded clone.

V	size	D	J	DNA	CDR3
TRBV2	-	TRBD1	TRBJ2-7	TGTGCCAGCAGTGGAGACAGGGGGCCCTACGAGCAGTACTTC	CASSGDRGPYEQYF
TRBV2	-	TRBD2	TRBJ2-1	TGTGCCAGCAAGGGACTAGCGGGAGACTACAATGAGCAGTTCTTC	CASKGLAGDYNEQFF
TRBV7-9	-	-	TRBJ1-6	TGTGCCAGCAGCTTAGGGGGGCTAGGATCACCCCTCCACTTT	CASSLGGLGSPLHF
TRBV19	-	-	TRBJ2-1	TGTGCCAGTAGTATAGAATTAGCAGCCTACAATGAGCAGTTCTTC	CASSIELAAYNEQFF
TRBV18	-	TRBD2	TRBJ2-7	TGTGCCAGCTCACCGTCCGGGGGGGGCGTATGGTACGAGCAGTACTTC	CASSPSGGGVWYEQYF
TRBV5-8	-	-	TRBJ1-5	TGTGCCAGCAGCTTCTATGGAGGCGGGAGCCCTAGCAATCAGCCCCAGCATTTT	CASSFYGGGSPSNQPQHF
TRBV16	-	-	TRBJ2-2	TGTGCCAGCAGCCCTCCGGGACTCGAGCTGTTTTTT	CASSPPGLELFF
TRBV18	-	-	TRBJ2-7	TGTGCCAGCTCCGAGACGGGTTACTACGAGCAGTACTTC	CASSETGYYEQYF
TRBV19	-	-	TRBJ2-3	TGTGCCAGTAGTCTTCGACAGGGCACAGATACGCAGTATTTT	CASSLRQGTDTQYF
TRBV27	-	TRBD1	TRBJ2-2	TGTGCCAGCAGTCAGTACAGGGGGCGCACCGGGGAGCTGTTTTTT	CASSQYRGRTGELFF
TRBV6-5	-	TRBD2	TRBJ2-5	TGTGCCAGCAGGGGACTAGCGGGTGAAGAGACCCAGTACTTC	CASRGLAGEETQYF
TRBV6-5	-	TRBD1	TRBJ2-7	TGTGCCAGCAGTTACTCGATGGCAGGGGGCTACGAGCAGTACTTC	CASSYSMAGGYEQYF
TRBV6-5	-	-	TRBJ1-2	TGTGCCAGCAGTTACTCGGCGGGGGAGTATGGCTACACCTTC	CASSYSAGEYGYTF
TRBV14	-	-	TRBJ1-6	TGTGCCAGCCTTGCCAGGCTTAATTCACCCCTCCACTTT	CASLARLNSPLHF
TRBV7-7	-	-	TRBJ2-5	TGTGCTAGCAGCTTAGCGCAGGACAGACAAGAGACCCAGTACTTC	CASSLAQDRQETQYF
TRBV3-1/TRBV3-2	-	-	TRBJ1-2	TGTGCCAGCAGCCCACTAGAACCGACGCGTGGGTCTGGCTACACCTTC	CASSPLEPTRGSGYTF
TRBV19	-	TRBD1	TRBJ2-3	TGTGCCAGTAGTATAAGCCCGGGACAGGCCCCAGATACGCAGTATTTT	CASSISPGQAPDTQYF
TRBV7-9	once	-	TRBJ2-3	TGTGCCAGCAGCTTTCGGGGAGTGGAAGATACGCAGTATTTT	CASSFRGVEDTQYF
TRBV10-3	-	TRBD1	TRBJ1-4	TGTGCCATCAGTGACAGGGGGCCCCCTAATGAAAAACTGTTTTTT	CAISDRGPPNEKLFF
TRBV5-1	-	-	TRBJ1-1	TGCGCCAGCAGCTTGGGGGCAGCCAACACTGAAGCTTTCTTT	CASSLGAANTEAFF
TRBV7-6	-	TRBD2	TRBJ2-7	TGTGCCAGCAGCCCAGGAAGCGGGGCTAACTACGAGCAGTACTTC	CASSPGSGANYEQYF
TRBV2	-	-	TRBJ2-1	TGTGCCACCAAGGGTAGGGGAGAGCAGTTCTTC	CATKGRGEQFF
TRBV3-1/TRBV3-2	-	TRBD1	TRBJ2-2	TGTGCCAGCAGCCAAACAGGGGTGGGGACCGGGGAGCTGTTTTTT	CASSQTGVGTGELFF
TRBV5-4	-	TRBD1	TRBJ1-3	TGTGCCAGCAGCAAGGACAGGTCGAGTGGAAACACCATATATTTT	CASSKDRSSGNTIYF
TRBV19	-	TRBD2	TRBJ2-1	TGTGCCTGCAAATCGGGACTAGCGACCAATGAGCAGTTCTTC	CACKSGLATNEQFF
TRBV27	-	TRBD1	TRBJ1-5	TGTGCCAGCAGCCCGGGACAGGGGGCCTATCAGCCCCAGCATTTT	CASSPGQGAYQPQHF
TRBV27	-	-	TRBJ2-5	TGTGCCAGCAGTCCAAAACCCCCCGGAGAGACCCAGTACTTC	CASSPKPPGETQYF
TRBV6-5	-	-	TRBJ2-7	TGTGCCTCGCAGGGGAACTACGAGCAGTACTTC	CASQGNYEQYF
TRBV12-3/TRBV12-4	-	-	TRBJ1-5	TGTGCCAGCGCCCCGTGGGCTGGTCAGCCCCAGCATTTT	CASAPWAGQPQHF
TRBV13	-	TRBD1	TRBJ2-7	TGTGCCAGCAGCTTTGTCCAACAGGGGTACCACGAGCAGTACTTC	CASSFVQQGYHEQYF
TRBV11-3	-	TRBD2	TRBJ2-5	TGTGCCAGCAGCTTAGGGCTAGCGGGAGGGAGGGAGACCCAGTACTTC	CASSLGLAGGRETQYF
TRBV27	-	TRBD2	TRBJ2-7	TGTGCCAGCAATTTAGCGGGAGGGCCCTCCTACGAGCAGTACTTC	CASNLAGGPSYEQYF
TRBV6-2/TRBV6-3	-	-	TRBJ2-1	TGTGCCAGCAGTTCTAGGATCCCAAGCATATACAATGAGCAGTTCTTC	CASSSRIPSIYNEQFF
TRBV19	-	TRBD2	TRBJ2-1	TGTGCCAGTAGATCCAGCGGGGCTTTCTACAATGAGCAGTTCTTC	CASRSSGAFYNEQFF
TRBV5-6	-	-	TRBJ2-3	TGTGCCAGCAGCTTCTCTACGCTGAAGAGCACAGATACGCAGTATTTT	CASSFSTLKSTDTQYF
TRBV30	-	-	TRBJ1-5	TGTGCCTGGAGTTGGACGGAGGATCAGCCCCAGCATTTT	CAWSWTEDQPQHF
TRBV7-8	-	TRBD1	TRBJ1-3	TGTGCCAGCAGCCTGCGGACAGGGGGGCTACCCGGGGACACCATATATTTT	CASSLRTGGLPGDTIYF
TRBV30	-	-	TRBJ1-2	TGTGCCTGGAGAGGAGCCTCTTCGGTACGGCCCGTTAAATATGGCTACACCTTC	CAWRGASSVRPVKYGYTF
TRBV3-1/TRBV3-2	-	-	TRBJ2-1	TGTGCCAGCAGCCAAGTGAGGGCTGAGCAGTTCTTC	CASSQVRAEQFF
TRBV5-1	-	-	TRBJ1-1	TGCGCCAGCAGCTTGGGACAGACGACTGAAGCTTTCTTT	CASSLGQTTEAFF